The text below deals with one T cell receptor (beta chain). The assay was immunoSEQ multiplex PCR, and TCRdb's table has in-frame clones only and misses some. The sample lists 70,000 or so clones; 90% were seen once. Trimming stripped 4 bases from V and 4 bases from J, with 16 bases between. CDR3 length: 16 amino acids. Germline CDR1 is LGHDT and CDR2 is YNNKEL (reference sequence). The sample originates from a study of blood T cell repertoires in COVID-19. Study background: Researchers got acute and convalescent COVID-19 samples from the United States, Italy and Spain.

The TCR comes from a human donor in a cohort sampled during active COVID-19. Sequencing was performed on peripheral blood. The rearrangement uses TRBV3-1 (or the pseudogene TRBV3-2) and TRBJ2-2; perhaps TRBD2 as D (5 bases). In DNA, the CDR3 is TGTGCCAGCAGCCTATTGGGTCTAGGGAGCACCGGGGAGCTGTTTTTT. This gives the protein CASSLLGLGSTGELFF.